These 21 T cell receptor beta chains came from one sample sequenced in a study of blood T cells in healthy people across ages. A J-beta primer mix and a sample-barcoded 5' primer were used in a second PCR of roughly 6 to 11 cycles. TCRdb reanalysed the 5' RACE reads using MiXCR and keeps one entry per CDR3 protein. The sample holds 800,000 or so distinct CDR3 sequences; less than 80% are singletons and the top ten take about 27%. Sequenced input: blood. All receptors come from a man aged 25-40 years in good health.

This chain uses TRBV20-1 with TRBJ2-4; D call uncertain. The J call may be incorrect, as the DNA end agrees better with TRBJ2-7. The CDR3 covers 12 residues. In germline, CDR1 is DFQATT, CDR2 SNEGSKA (reference sequence). The CDR3 reads CSARESAYEQYF. CDR3 DNA: TGCAGTGCTAGAGAGTCCGCCTACGAGCAGTACTTC.

A few counts support this clonotype. The gene calls are TRBV6-6 and TRBJ2-5; 7 bases are shared with TRBD1. The germline V gene encodes CDR1 MNHNY and CDR2 SVGAGI (reference sequence). This CDR3 has 13 amino acids. V gave up 5 bases and J gave up 4 bases; unmatched junction bases: 4. The CDR3 reads CASSEGARETQYF. The CDR3 bases are TGTGCCAGCAGTGAGGGGGCCAGAGAGACCCAGTACTTC.

The genes are TRBV30 and TRBJ1-2, with a tentative D call TRBD1 (6 bases). CDR3 length equals 13 residues. CDR1 is GTSNPN, CDR2 SVGIG, per germline (reference sequence). V lost 1 base and J 7 bases, leaving 13 bases between the germline ends. CDR3 coding DNA: TGTGCCTGGAGTGGGGGGGCCGGGGTTGGCTACACCTTC. It yields the protein CAWSGGAGVGYTF.

The gene calls are TRBV7-3 and TRBJ1-1, with a tentative D call TRBD1 (5 bases). CDR1 and CDR2 (germline): SGHTA, FQGTGA. The CDR3 consists of 13 residues. Between the trimmed V and J ends, which lost 6 bases and 1 base, there was a span of 9 bases. The CDR3 is CASSEGPNTEAFF. The CDR3, as DNA: TGTGCCAGCAGTGAGGGGCCGAACACTGAAGCTTTCTTT.

This clonotype was seen a few times. The gene calls are TRBV12-3 or TRBV12-4 and TRBJ1-2; the D gene is possibly TRBD1 (5 bases). V lost 6 bases to trimming and J lost 3 bases, with 11 bases between them. The CDR3 is made up of 13 amino acids. In DNA, the CDR3 is TGTGCCAGCAGACCCGGGACGGACTATGGCTACACCTTC. Amino acid sequence: CASRPGTDYGYTF.

The rearrangement uses TRBV24-1 and TRBJ2-2; 8 bases map to TRBD1. This CDR3 contains 14 residues. V shed 9 bases and J 0 bases; nucleotides not matched to a gene: 2. Germline V gene lookup returns CDR1 KGHDR and CDR2 SFDVKD. CDR3 bases: TGTGCCACCTCCAGGGGGCCGAACACCGGGGAGCTGTTTTTT. Protein product: CATSRGPNTGELFF.

This clonotype was counted only a few times. The chain couples TRBV27 to TRBJ2-1, with 8 nucleotides matching TRBD2. Germline V lookup: CDR1 MNHEY, CDR2 SMNVEV (reference sequence). V trimming: 6 bases; J trimming: 2 bases; junction bases outside the gene matches: 6. The CDR3 is made up of 15 amino acids. CDR3 region: CASSSGGVTYNEQFF. For the CDR3, the DNA is TGTGCCAGCAGCTCGGGGGGGGTGACCTACAATGAGCAGTTCTTC.

This clonotype was detected a few times. The CDR3 coding sequence is TGTGCCAGCAGCTTAAATAGTCCGCGTAACGAGCAGTACTTC. It encodes CASSLNSPRNEQYF. The chain carries TRBV7-2 and TRBJ2-7; no firm D call. Germline assignment: CDR1 SGHTA and CDR2 FQGNSA. V lost 2 bases and J lost 5, with 13 bases in between. The CDR3 totals 14 residues. Drawing the rest from reference TRBV7-2 and TRBJ2-7, the complete variable domain is GAGVSQSPSNKVTEKGKDVELRCDPISGHTALYWYRQSLGQGLEFLIYFQGNSAPDKSGLPSDRFSAERTGGSVSTLTIQRTQQEDSAVYLCASSLNSPRNEQYFGPGTRLTVT.

V is TRBV13 and J is TRBJ2-5, with 9 bases lining up with TRBD2. CDR1 is PRHDT, CDR2 FYEKMQ, per germline (reference sequence). The V and J ends lost 7 bases and 3 bases, in that order; junction bases with no gene match: 12. This CDR3 is built from 16 residues. The CDR3 reads CASNDYRAGGEETQYF. The CDR3, as DNA: TGTGCCAGCAACGACTACCGAGCGGGGGGCGAAGAGACCCAGTACTTC. Full variable domain (outside the CDR3, taken from reference TRBV13 and TRBJ2-5): AAGVIQSPRHLIKEKRETATLKCYPIPRHDTVYWYQQGPGQDPQFLISFYEKMQSDKGSIPDRFSAQQFSDYHSELNMSSLELGDSALYFCASNDYRAGGEETQYFGPGTRLLVL.

The V gene is TRBV5-6, the J gene TRBJ2-5, with 8 positions matching TRBD1. Germline CDR1 and CDR2: SGHDT and YYEEEE. The CDR3 has 15 residues. V gave up 0 bases and J gave up 5 bases; unmatched junction bases: 6. Here the CDR3 reads CASSLGTGLRETQYF. The DNA of the CDR3 is TGTGCCAGCAGCTTGGGGACAGGGTTAAGGGAGACCCAGTACTTC.

This chain uses TRBV4-3 with TRBJ1-2; 7 nucleotides align to TRBD1. Unmatched junction bases numbered 7, after V lost 6 bases and J lost 3 bases. The CDR3 extends over 14 amino acids. Germline CDR1 is LGHNA and CDR2 is YSLEER. CDR3 protein: CASSSWQGDYGYTF. CDR3 bases: TGCGCCAGCAGTAGTTGGCAGGGGGACTATGGCTACACCTTC.

The chain is built from TRBV20-1 and TRBJ2-1, with 10 bases fitting TRBD2. V lost 5 bases and J lost 10; bases outside the gene matches: 14. This CDR3 has 15 residues. CDR1 and CDR2 (germline): DFQATT, SNEGSKA (reference sequence). The CDR3 reads CSALRSAGGFREQFF. CDR3 in DNA: TGCAGTGCTTTAAGGTCAGCGGGGGGGTTCAGGGAGCAGTTCTTC.

This rearrangement joins TRBV4-2 to TRBJ2-7; tentative D call: TRBD2 (5 bases). Trimming took off 0 bases at V and 7 bases at J, with 16 bases between the two ends. Germline CDR1 LGHNA, CDR2 YNFKEQ. The CDR3 is 15 residues long. The CDR3, as DNA: TGTGCCAGCAGCCAAGAATCCCTAGTCGGCGGGGAGCAGTACTTC. Residues: CASSQESLVGGEQYF.

The J gene is TRBJ1-2, the V gene TRBV29-1; no clear D gene. The V gene's germline CDR1 is SQVTM and CDR2 ANQGSEA. Trimming left V 4 bases short and J 3 bases short, with 12 bases between. The CDR3 length is 13 residues. CDR3 region: CSVVQVGDYGYTF. The CDR3 coding sequence is TGCAGCGTTGTTCAGGTTGGGGACTATGGCTACACCTTC.

Only a few counts were recorded for this clonotype. This chain uses TRBV7-6 with TRBJ2-4; D is unresolved. Trimming cost V 5 bases and J 7 bases, with 6 bases left between them. Germline values: CDR1 SGHVS, CDR2 FNYEAQ. CDR3 length: 11 residues. CDR3 bases: TGTGCCAGCAGCGAAGGGAACATTCAGTACTTC. As protein: CASSEGNIQYF.

The chain joins TRBV6-4 to TRBJ2-1; 7 positions agree with TRBD1. The CDR3 runs to 19 residues. The junction had 21 bases not matched to a gene; V was cut back by 7 bases and J by 3 bases. CDR1 MRHNA and CDR2 SNTAGT come from the germline V gene. The CDR3: CASNFVGGCPLVCYNEQFF. The CDR3, as DNA: TGTGCCAGCAACTTTGTAGGGGGCTGTCCCCTAGTTTGCTACAATGAGCAGTTCTTC.

V usage is TRBV7-2 and J usage is TRBJ2-5, with TRBD2 identical over 12 bases. This CDR3 has 16 amino acids. With V trimmed by 0 bases and J by 11 bases, 10 bases remained unmatched. The germline V gene encodes CDR1 SGHTA and CDR2 FQGNSA. The CDR3 here is CASSLALTSGSDEQYF. The DNA of the CDR3 is TGTGCCAGCAGCTTAGCGTTGACTAGCGGGAGCGATGAGCAGTACTTC.

A few counts support this clonotype. The chain combines TRBV13 with TRBJ2-7, with 9 bases identical to TRBD1. The CDR3 is 17 residues long. Trimming cost V 5 bases and J 4 bases; bases outside gene matches: 15. CDR1 is PRHDT and CDR2 is FYEKMQ in the germline V gene (reference sequence). CDR3 sequence reads: CASSLTKGGQGLYEQYF. CDR3 nucleotide sequence: TGTGCCAGCAGCCTAACAAAAGGGGGACAGGGACTTTACGAGCAGTACTTC.

This clonotype was seen a few times. V and J are TRBV5-1 and TRBJ2-7; the match to TRBD2 covers 7 bases. V lost 5 bases, J lost 0 bases, and 8 bases stayed unmatched. This CDR3 region has 15 residues. In germline, CDR1 is SGHRS, CDR2 YFSETQ. CDR3 in amino acids: CASSSERGSSYEQYF. In DNA form, the CDR3 reads TGCGCCAGCAGTAGCGAGCGGGGTAGCTCCTACGAGCAGTACTTC.

Only a few counts were recorded for this clonotype. The gene calls are TRBV12-3 or TRBV12-4 and TRBJ2-1; unclear D gene. V lost 6 bases and J lost 6, with 21 bases in between. There are 16 residues in the CDR3. The CDR3 loop is CASRSLSGSTANEQFF. The DNA of the CDR3 is TGTGCCAGCAGGAGTCTTTCCGGGTCCACAGCCAATGAGCAGTTCTTC.

The rearrangement links TRBV7-7 to TRBJ2-4; D may be TRBD1 or TRBD2 (5 bases each). The closer fit of TRBJ2-5 to the DNA end suggests the J call may be wrong. Germline assignment: CDR1 SSHAT and CDR2 FNYEAQ (reference sequence). The CDR3 length is 13 residues. The DNA for the CDR3 is TGTGCCAGCAGCTCCGATTGGGACGGGACCCAGTACTTC. Amino acids: CASSSDWDGTQYF.